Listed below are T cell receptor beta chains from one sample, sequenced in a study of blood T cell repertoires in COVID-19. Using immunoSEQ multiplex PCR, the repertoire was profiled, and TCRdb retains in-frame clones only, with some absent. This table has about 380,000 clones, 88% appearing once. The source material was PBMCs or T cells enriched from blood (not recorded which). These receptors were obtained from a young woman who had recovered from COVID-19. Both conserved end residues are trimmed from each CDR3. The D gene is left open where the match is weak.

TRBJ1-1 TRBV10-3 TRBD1 AISGTGKGTEAF
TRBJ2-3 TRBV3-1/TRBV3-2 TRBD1 ASSQEGTGKTDTQY
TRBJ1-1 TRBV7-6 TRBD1 ASSLDRAAEAF
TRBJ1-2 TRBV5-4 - ASSLAGETYGYT
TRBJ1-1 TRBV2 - ASSEAGGGVGTEAF
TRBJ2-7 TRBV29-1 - SVVIGTSSYEQY
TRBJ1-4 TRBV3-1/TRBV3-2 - ASSQEGGGEKLF
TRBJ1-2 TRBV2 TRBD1 ASSEDRGSGYT
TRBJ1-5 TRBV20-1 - SASWGGPSQPQH
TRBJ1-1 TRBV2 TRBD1 ASSESGTANTEAF
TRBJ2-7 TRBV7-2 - ASSRDLSYEQY
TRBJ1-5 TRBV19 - ASSHVGAAQPQH
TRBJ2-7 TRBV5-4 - ASSSLSTYEQY
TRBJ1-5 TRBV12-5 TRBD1 ASGYSRGSPRDRGTGQPQH
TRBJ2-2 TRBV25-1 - ASSRTGVNTGELF
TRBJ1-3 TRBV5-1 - ASSLTGLSGNTIY
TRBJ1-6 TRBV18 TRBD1 ASSPPQGANVISPLH
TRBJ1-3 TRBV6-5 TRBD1 ASSSGTGSSGNTIY
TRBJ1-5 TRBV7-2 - ASSPRGNSNQPQH
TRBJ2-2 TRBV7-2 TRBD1 ASSQQGSLNTGELF
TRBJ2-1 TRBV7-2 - ASSLSPVGLGNEQF
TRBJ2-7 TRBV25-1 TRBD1 ASRGQGASYEQY
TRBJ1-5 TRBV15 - ATSRENQPQH
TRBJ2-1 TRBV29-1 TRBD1 SVAQGGYEQF
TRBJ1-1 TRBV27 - ASTSLTLKGDTEAF
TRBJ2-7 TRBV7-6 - ASSLFERVSEQY
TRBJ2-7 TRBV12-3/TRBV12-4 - ASSTRNSEQY
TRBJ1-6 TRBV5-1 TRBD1 ASSPDRVFYNSPLH
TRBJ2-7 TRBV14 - ASSFRFRGSSYEQY
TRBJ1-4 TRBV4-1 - ASSQDPSRVGF
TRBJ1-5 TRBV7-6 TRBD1 ASSLLSGGPNQPQH
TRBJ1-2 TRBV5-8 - ASSMGTEELNNYGYT
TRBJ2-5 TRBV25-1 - ASSEWANQETQY
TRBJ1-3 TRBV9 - ASSVNNQGSGNTIY
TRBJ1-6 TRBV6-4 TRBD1 ASSSKPRTGWDNSPLH
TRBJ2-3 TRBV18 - ASSPDRSAPTHTQY
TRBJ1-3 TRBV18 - ASSQGMGGNTIY
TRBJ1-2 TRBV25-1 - ASSVRTVDGYT
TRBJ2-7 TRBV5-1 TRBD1 ASSVDRARDEQY
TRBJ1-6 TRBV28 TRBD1 ASRQGFRSPLH
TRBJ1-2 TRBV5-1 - ASSLDPGGKGYGYT
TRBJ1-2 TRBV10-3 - AINPNSGIGYT